This TCR beta chain was captured by sequencing in a study of blood T cell repertoires in COVID-19. This clone was observed a few times. Some clones are missing from TCRdb's copy, which holds only in-frame ones; the method was immunoSEQ multiplex PCR. This table has hundreds of thousands of clones, roughly 79% appearing once. This TCR was recovered from a woman older than 75 with COVID-19, enrolled during active disease. Input material: peripheral blood.

The CDR3 is CAWSLIRGYGYTF. The CDR3 DNA follows: TGTGCCTGGAGTCTAATCCGGGGTTATGGCTACACCTTC. The chain employs TRBV30 and TRBJ1-2; no reliable D call. V lost 2 bases and J 5 bases, leaving 12 bases between the germline ends. The CDR3 loop spans 13 amino acids. Germline CDR1 is GTSNPN and CDR2 is SVGIG (reference sequence). Together with reference TRBV30 and TRBJ1-2, the CDR3 gives the full variable domain: SQTIHQWPATLVQPVGSPLSLECTVEGTSNPNLYWYRQAAGRGLQLLFYSVGIGQISSEVPQNLSASRPQDRQFILSSKKLLLSDSGFYLCAWSLIRGYGYTFGSGTRLTVV.